The table lists the clone carrying this T cell receptor beta chain with many counts. Germline CDR1 MNHEY, CDR2 SVGEGT. This CDR3 region has 13 residues. V gave up 0 bases and J gave up 4 bases, with 7 bases separating them. TCRbeta library preparation incorporated unique molecular identifiers. TCRdb ran MiXCR on the PCR reads and lists one entry per CDR3 protein. The profile shows about 610,000 distinct CDR3 sequences, over 9.5% of them singletons. This specimen comes from a study of T-cell reconstitution after alpha-beta-depleted transplantation in children. The chain is built from TRBV6-2 or TRBV6-3 and TRBJ2-7, with D tentatively TRBD1 (5 bases). The sequencing used PBMCs from the stem cell graft donor, collected from the stem cell graft. The source of this sequence is a human donor who donated a stem cell graft to a child with acute myeloid leukemia. This chain's CDR3 is CASSYSGAYEQYF. The CDR3 DNA sequence: TGTGCCAGCAGTTACTCAGGGGCGTACGAGCAGTACTTC.